The T cell receptor (beta chain) described here comes from a study of T cell repertoires in cytomegalovirus infection. In the study overall: In public TCR beta signatures, there were indications of both CMV infection and matching HLA type.

Details on this clonotype: This may be a read error, as it is one base from a much larger clone.

MiXCR was run by TCRdb on the reads, yielding one entry per CDR3 protein. The sample has around 490,000 distinct CDR3 sequences, about a quarter seen once. Sequencing input: PBMCs. This receptor was obtained from a human donor in good health (CMV status not recorded). Some clones in this sample may be carry-over from other donors' samples.

The CDR3 reads CASSQDQSGNAEAFF. The CDR3 nucleotides read TGCGCCAGCAGCCAAGATCAGTCGGGGAACGCTGAAGCTTTCTTT. The chain recombines TRBV4-1 with TRBJ1-1, with D unclear. Germline-derived CDR1 and CDR2 are MGHRA and YSYEKL. The CDR3 consists of 15 residues.